This T cell receptor (beta chain) was sequenced during a study of blood T cells in healthy people across ages. CDR1 is WSHSY and CDR2 is SAAADI in the germline V gene. V was clipped by 1 base and J by 6 bases; unmatched bases: 11. There are 16 residues in the CDR3. Using a J-beta primer mix together with a sample-barcoded 5' primer, a second PCR was run for roughly 7 to 12 cycles. TCRdb processed the 5' RACE reads anew with MiXCR; each CDR3 protein has one entry. Here the sample spans around 1,000,000 distinct CDR3 sequences, about 23% being singletons. This clonotype was detected ten times or more. These same data were also listed under a study on T cells of mothers and their children. That source notes: Thymic selection shapes TCR recombination output in related pairs, and it does so similarly in unrelated pairs.

The chain employs TRBV10-2 and TRBJ2-7; 8 positions agree with TRBD2. The clonotype comes from a girl aged 2-9 years in good health. The sample comprised blood. DNA for the CDR3: TGCGCCAGCAGTGAGTTCGGGACTAGTGGGGCTTCCGAGCAGTACTTC. Translation: CASSEFGTSGASEQYF.